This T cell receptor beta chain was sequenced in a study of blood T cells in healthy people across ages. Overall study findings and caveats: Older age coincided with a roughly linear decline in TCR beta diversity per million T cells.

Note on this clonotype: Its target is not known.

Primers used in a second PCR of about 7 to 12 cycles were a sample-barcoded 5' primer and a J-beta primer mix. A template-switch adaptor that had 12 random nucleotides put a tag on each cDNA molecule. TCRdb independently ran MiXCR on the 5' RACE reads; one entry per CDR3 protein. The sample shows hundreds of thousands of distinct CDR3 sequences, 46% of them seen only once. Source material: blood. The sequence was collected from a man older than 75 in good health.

CDR3 nucleotide sequence: TGTGCCAGCAGCCGAATAAATACAGGGAACACTGAAGCTTTCTTT. This sequence encodes CASSRINTGNTEAFF. V and J are TRBV7-3 and TRBJ1-1, with D possibly matching TRBD1 (5 bases). Germline V gives CDR1 SGHTA, CDR2 FQGTGA. CDR3 size: 15 residues. V gave up 5 bases and J gave up 1 base, with 14 bases separating them.